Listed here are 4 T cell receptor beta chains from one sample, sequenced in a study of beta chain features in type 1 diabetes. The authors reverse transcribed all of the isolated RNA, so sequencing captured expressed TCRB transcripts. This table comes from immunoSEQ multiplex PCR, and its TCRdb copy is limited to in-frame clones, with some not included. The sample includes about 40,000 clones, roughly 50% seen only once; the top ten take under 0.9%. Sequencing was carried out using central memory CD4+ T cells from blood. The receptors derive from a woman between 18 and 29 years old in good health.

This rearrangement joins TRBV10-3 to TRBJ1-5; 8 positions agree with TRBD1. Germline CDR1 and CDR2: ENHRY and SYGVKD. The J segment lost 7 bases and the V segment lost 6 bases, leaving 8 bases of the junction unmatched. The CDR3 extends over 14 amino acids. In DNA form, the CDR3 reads TGTGCCATCAGCGCCCAGGGGGCGGAGCAGCCCCAGCATTTT. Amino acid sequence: CAISAQGAEQPQHF.

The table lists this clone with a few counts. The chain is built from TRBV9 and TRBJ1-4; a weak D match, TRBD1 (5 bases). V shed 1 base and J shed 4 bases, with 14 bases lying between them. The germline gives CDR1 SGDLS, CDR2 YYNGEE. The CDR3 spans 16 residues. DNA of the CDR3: TGTGCCAGCAGCGTACGGGGGTCCAGAAATAATGAAAAACTGTTTTTT. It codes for CASSVRGSRNNEKLFF.

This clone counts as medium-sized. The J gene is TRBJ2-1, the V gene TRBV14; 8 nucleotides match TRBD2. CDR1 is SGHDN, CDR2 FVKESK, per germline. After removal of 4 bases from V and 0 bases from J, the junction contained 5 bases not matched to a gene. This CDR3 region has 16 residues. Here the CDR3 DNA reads TGTGCCAGCAGCCCTCGGAGCGGGAGCTCCTACAATGAGCAGTTCTTC. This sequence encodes CASSPRSGSSYNEQFF.

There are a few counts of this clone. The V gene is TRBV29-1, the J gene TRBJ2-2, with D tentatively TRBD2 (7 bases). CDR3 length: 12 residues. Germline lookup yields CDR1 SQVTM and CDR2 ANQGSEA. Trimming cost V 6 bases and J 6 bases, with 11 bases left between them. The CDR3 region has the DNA TGCAGCGTCGCGGGGGCATCCGGGGAGCTGTTTTTT. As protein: CSVAGASGELFF.